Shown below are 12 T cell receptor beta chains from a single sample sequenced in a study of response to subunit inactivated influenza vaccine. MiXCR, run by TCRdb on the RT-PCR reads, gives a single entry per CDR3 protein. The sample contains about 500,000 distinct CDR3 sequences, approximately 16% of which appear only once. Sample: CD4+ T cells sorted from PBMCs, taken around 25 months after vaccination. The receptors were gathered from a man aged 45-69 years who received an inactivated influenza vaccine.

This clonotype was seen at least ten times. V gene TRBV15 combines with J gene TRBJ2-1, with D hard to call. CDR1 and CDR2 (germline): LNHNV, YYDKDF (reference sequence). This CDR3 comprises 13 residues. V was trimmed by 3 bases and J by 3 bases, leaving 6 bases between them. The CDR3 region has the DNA TGTGCCACCAGCAGGTATAACTACAATGAGCAGTTCTTC. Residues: CATSRYNYNEQFF.

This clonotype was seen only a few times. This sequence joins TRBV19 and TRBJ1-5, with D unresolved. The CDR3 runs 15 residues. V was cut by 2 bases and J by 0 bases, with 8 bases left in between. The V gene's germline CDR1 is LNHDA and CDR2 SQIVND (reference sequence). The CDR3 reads CASSINHYSNQPQHF. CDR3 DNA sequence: TGTGCCAGTAGTATAAATCATTATAGCAATCAGCCCCAGCATTTT.

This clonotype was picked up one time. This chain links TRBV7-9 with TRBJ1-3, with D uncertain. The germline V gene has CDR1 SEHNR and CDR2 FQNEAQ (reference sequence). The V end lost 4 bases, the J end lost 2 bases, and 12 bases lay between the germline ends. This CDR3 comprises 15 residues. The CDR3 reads CASSSEILAGNTIYF. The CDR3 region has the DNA TGTGCCAGCAGCTCCGAGATACTCGCTGGAAACACCATATATTTT.

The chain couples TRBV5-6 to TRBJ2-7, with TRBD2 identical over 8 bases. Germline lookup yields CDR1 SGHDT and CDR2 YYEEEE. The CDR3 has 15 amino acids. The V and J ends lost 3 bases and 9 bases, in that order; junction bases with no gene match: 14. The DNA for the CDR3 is TGTGCCAGCAGCTCTTGGGCAAGCGGGAGTGTTCGGCAGTACTTC. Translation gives CASSSWASGSVRQYF.

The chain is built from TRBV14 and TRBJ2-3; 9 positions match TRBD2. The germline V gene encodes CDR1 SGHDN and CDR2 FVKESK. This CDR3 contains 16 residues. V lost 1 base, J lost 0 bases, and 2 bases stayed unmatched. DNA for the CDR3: TGTGCCAGCAGCCAAGGACTAGCGGCTAGCACAGATACGCAGTATTTT. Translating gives CASSQGLAASTDTQYF.

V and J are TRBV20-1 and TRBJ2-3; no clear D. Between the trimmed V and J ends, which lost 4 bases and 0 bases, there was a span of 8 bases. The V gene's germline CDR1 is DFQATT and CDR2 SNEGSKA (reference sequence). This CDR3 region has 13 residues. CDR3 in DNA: TGCAGTGCTAAAAAGGCGAGCACAGATACGCAGTATTTT. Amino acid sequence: CSAKKASTDTQYF.

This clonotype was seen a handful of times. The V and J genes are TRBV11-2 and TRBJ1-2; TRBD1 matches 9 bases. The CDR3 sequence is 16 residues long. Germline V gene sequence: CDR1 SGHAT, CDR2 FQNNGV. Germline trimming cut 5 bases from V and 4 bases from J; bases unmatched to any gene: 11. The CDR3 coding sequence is TGTGCCAGCAGCCCCGCGACTACAGGGGGCCCCTATGGCTACACCTTC. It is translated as CASSPATTGGPYGYTF.

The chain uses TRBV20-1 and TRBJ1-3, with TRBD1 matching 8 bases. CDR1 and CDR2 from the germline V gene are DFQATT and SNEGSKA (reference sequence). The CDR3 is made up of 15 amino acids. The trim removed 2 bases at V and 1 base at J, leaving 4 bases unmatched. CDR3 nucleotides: TGCAGTGCTAGACAACAGGGGGTTTCTGGAAACACCATATATTTT. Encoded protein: CSARQQGVSGNTIYF.

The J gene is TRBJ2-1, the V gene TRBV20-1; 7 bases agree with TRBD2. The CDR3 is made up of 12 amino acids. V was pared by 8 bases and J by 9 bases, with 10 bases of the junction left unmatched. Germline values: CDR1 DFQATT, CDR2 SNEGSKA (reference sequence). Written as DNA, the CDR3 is TGCAGTCTCGGGAGGCCGTGGGGTGAGCAGTTCTTC. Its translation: CSLGRPWGEQFF.

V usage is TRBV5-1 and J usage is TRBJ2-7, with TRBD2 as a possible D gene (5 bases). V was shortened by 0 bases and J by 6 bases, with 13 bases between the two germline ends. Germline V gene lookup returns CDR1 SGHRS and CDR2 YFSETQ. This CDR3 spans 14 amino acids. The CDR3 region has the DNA TGCGCCAGCAGCTTGGCTGGCAGAGGGCTCGAGCAGTACTTC. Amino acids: CASSLAGRGLEQYF.

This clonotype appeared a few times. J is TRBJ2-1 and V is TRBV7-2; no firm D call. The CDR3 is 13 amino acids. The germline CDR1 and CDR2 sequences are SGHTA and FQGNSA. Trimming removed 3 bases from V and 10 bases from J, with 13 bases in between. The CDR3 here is CASSFQESREQFF. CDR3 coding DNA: TGTGCCAGCAGCTTTCAGGAAAGCAGGGAGCAGTTCTTC.

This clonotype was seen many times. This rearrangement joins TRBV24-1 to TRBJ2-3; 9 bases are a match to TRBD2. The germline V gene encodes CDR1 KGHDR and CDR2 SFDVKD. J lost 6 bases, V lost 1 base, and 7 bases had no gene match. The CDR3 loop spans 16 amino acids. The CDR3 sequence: CATSDLPAGGSDTQYF. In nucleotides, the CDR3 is TGTGCCACCAGTGATTTACCAGCGGGAGGTTCTGATACGCAGTATTTT.